This TCR beta chain was retrieved from a study of blood T cell repertoires in COVID-19. This clone occurred a few times. TCRdb keeps only in-frame clones here, not all; method: immunoSEQ multiplex PCR. Altogether approximately 250,000 clones are present, around 84% being singletons, with the ten largest covering less than 5%. The source is a man in his 60s with acute or convalescent COVID-19. Sequenced sample: peripheral blood.

The CDR3 here is CASSPNPRDRGGYTF. For the CDR3, the DNA is TGTGCCAGCTCACCCAACCCCCGGGACAGGGGTGGCTACACCTTC. This sequence joins TRBV18 and TRBJ1-2, with 10 bases matching TRBD1. J gave up 7 bases and V 3 bases, and 8 bases lay outside the gene matches. The CDR3 extends over 15 amino acids. Germline CDR1 reads KGHSH; CDR2 reads LQKENI. Variable domain in full (rest from reference TRBV18 and TRBJ1-2): NAGVMQNPRHLVRRRGQEARLRCSPMKGHSHVYWYRQLPEEGLKFMVYLQKENIIDESGMPKERFSAEFPKEGPSILRIQQVVRGDSAAYFCASSPNPRDRGGYTFGSGTRLTVV.